The present entry profiles one TCR beta chain with its context. The sample is drawn from a study of PD-L1 blockade in urothelial cancer. The method was immunoSEQ multiplex PCR; TCRdb's version includes in-frame clones alone and lacks a portion of them. The repertoire consists of around 100,000 clones, with 90% occurring once and the leading ten covering under 2%. The CDR3 covers 13 residues. V was shortened by 4 bases and J by 4 bases, with 13 bases between the two germline ends. Germline loops: CDR1 SQVTM, CDR2 ANQGSEA. Time point given: pretreatment peripheral blood. The source material was PBMCs, sampled around atezolizumab (anti-PD-L1) treatment. The sequence came from a man aged 55 to 70 with urothelial cancer. The chain recombines TRBV29-1 with TRBJ1-1, with D uncertain. CDR3 in amino acids: CSVALEGGTEAFF. The CDR3 DNA sequence: TGCAGCGTTGCTCTTGAGGGTGGCACTGAAGCTTTCTTT.